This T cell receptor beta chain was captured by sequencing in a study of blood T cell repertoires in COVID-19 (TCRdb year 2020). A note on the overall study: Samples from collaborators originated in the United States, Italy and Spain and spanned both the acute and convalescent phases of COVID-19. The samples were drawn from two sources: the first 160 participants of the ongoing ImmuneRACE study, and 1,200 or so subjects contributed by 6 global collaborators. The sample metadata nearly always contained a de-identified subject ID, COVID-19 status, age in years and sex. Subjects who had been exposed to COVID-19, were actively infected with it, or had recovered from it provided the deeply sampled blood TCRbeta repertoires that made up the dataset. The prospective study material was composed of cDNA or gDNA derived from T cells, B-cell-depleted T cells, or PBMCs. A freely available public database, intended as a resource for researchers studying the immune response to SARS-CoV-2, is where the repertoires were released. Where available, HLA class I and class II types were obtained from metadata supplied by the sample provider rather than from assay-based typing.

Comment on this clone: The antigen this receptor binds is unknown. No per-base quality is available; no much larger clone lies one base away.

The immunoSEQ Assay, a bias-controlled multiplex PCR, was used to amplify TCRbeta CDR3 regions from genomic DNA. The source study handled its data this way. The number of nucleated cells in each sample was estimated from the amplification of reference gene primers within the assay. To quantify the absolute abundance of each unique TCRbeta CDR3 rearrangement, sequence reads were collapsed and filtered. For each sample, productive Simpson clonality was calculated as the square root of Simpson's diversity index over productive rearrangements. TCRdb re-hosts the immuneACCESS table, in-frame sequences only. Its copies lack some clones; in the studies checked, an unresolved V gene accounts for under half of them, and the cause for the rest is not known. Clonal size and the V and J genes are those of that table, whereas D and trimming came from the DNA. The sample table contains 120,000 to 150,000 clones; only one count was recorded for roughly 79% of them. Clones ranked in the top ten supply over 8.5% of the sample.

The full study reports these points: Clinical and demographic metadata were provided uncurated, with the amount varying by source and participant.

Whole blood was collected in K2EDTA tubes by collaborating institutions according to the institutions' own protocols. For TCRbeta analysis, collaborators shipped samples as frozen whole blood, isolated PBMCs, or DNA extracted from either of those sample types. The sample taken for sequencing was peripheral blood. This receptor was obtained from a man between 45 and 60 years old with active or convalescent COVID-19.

The DNA sequence follows: TGTGCCAGCAGCGTCGGGGGGTACGACTATGGCTACACCTTC. This translates into CASSVGGYDYGYTF. The rearrangement combines TRBV9 with TRBJ1-2, with a weak D call of TRBD1 (5 bases match). V sheds 2 bases and J sheds 3 bases, leaving 11 bases between their ends. From the germline V gene, CDR1 is SGDLS and CDR2 is YYNGEE. From the cysteine through the phenylalanine, the CDR3 covers 14 amino acids. Kept here is only the CDR3 DNA, which spans 42 bases and is read in frame from base 1.